The entry below gives a single TCR beta chain sequence along with its context. The assay was immunoSEQ multiplex PCR, and TCRdb's table has in-frame clones only and misses some. The sample contains around 100,000 clones, 65% to 90% of which appear only once. The record originates from a study of blood T cell repertoires in COVID-19. Study at large: PBMCs, B-cell-depleted T cells, or T cells provided the cDNA or gDNA that made up the material.

The clonotype comes from a man older than 75 with acute or convalescent COVID-19. The sample consisted of peripheral blood.

CDR3 protein: CASSPSGRARNEQFF. In DNA, the CDR3 is TGTGCCAGCAGCCCGAGCGGGAGGGCAAGAAATGAGCAGTTCTTC. V and J are TRBV7-9 and TRBJ2-1; 10 positions agree with TRBD2. The trim removed 5 bases at V and 7 bases at J, leaving 8 bases unmatched. The CDR3 is made up of 15 amino acids. Germline V CDR1 and CDR2: SEHNR, FQNEAQ (reference sequence).